The 14 T cell receptor beta chains below were found in one sample sequenced in a study of beta chain features in type 1 diabetes. Study outcomes and limitations: Patients with Type 1 diabetes showed moderately but significantly shorter TCRB CDR3s in all four CD4+ subsets.

Investigators reverse transcribed all isolated RNA, so they sequenced expressed TCRB transcripts. Generated by immunoSEQ multiplex PCR, the TCRdb table keeps only in-frame clones and is missing some. The profile shows roughly 700,000 clones, 13% of them singletons. No antigen has been assigned to these receptors. Specimen: naive CD4+ T cells from blood. Receptors originate from a man aged 18 to 30 with type 1 diabetes.

The chain employs TRBV6-5 and TRBJ2-7; 10 nucleotides align to TRBD1. The CDR3 covers 15 residues. Trimming at V came to 5 bases and at J to 2 bases, leaving 6 bases not matched to a gene. In germline, CDR1 is MNHEY, CDR2 SVGAGI. Written as DNA, the CDR3 is TGTGCCAGCAGTATGGGACAGGGGTTCGCCTACGAGCAGTACTTC. The encoded protein is CASSMGQGFAYEQYF.

This clone was seen more than once but under ten times. The same CDR3 arises from other DNA sequences in this sample as well. The chain employs TRBV30 and TRBJ2-1; no reliable D call. This CDR3 spans 11 amino acids. Per the germline V gene, CDR1 is GTSNPN and CDR2 is SVGIG (reference sequence). Trimming removed 1 base at V and 4 bases at J, with 2 bases between. CDR3 loop: CAWSGYNEQFF. In nucleotides, the CDR3 is TGTGCCTGGAGTGGATACAATGAGCAGTTCTTC.

This clone has more than one count but fewer than ten. Other DNA sequences from this sample encode an identical CDR3 as well. The chain carries TRBV6-5 and TRBJ2-7; D remains ambiguous. The CDR3 contains 14 residues. Per germline, CDR1 MNHEY and CDR2 SVGAGI. The ends were cut back, 0 bases at V and 2 bases at J, with 8 bases in the middle. In nucleotides, the CDR3 is TGTGCCAGCAGTTACTCGTACAGCGCCTACGAGCAGTACTTC. This sequence encodes CASSYSYSAYEQYF.

The rearrangement joins TRBV6-5 to TRBJ2-2, with D uncertain. The V gene lost 6 bases and the J gene lost 4 bases, with 12 bases spanning the gap. The CDR3 loop spans 14 amino acids. CDR1 and CDR2 (germline): MNHEY, SVGAGI. This CDR3 reads CASSPPDPTGELFF. Here the CDR3 DNA reads TGTGCCAGCAGCCCACCCGATCCCACCGGGGAGCTGTTTTTT.

CDR3 amino acids: CAISGRVDYGYTF. CDR3 in DNA: TGTGCCATCAGTGGCAGGGTTGACTATGGCTACACCTTC. This rearrangement joins TRBV10-3 to TRBJ1-2, with D perhaps TRBD1 (5 bases). The V end was cut by 4 bases, the J end by 3 bases, with 9 bases between. This CDR3 region has 13 residues. The germline CDR1 and CDR2 sequences are ENHRY and SYGVKD.

This sequence joins TRBV25-1 and TRBJ2-5; possibly TRBD1 or TRBD2 for D (5 bases each). Per germline, CDR1 MGHDK and CDR2 SYGVNS. The CDR3 is 15 amino acids. V was cut by 5 bases and J by 4 bases, with 17 bases left in between. For the CDR3, the DNA is TGTGCCAGCAGTAATACAGGACTCCCAGCAGAGACCCAGTACTTC. Residues: CASSNTGLPAETQYF.

The rearrangement uses TRBV19 and TRBJ1-2; the match to TRBD1 covers 7 bases. Germline V gives CDR1 LNHDA, CDR2 SQIVND (reference sequence). CDR3 length: 14 amino acids. V lost 4 bases and J lost 4; bases outside the gene matches: 6. The CDR3 loop is CASSNSRGVYGYTF. In DNA, the CDR3 is TGTGCCAGTAGTAATTCCAGGGGGGTCTATGGCTACACCTTC.

This clone was detected a few times. DNA for the CDR3: TGTGCCAGCAGACGGATCTACGAGCAGTACTTC. Protein sequence: CASRRIYEQYF. The V gene is TRBV6-5, the J gene TRBJ2-7; D not certain. The CDR3 loop spans 11 amino acids. Germline V CDR1 and CDR2: MNHEY, SVGAGI. V was shortened by 6 bases and J by 3 bases, with 6 bases between the two germline ends.

The CDR3 is CASSFQDSAYGYTF. The CDR3 DNA sequence: TGTGCCAGCAGCTTTCAGGACAGCGCCTATGGCTACACCTTC. V and J are TRBV7-9 and TRBJ1-2; D is possibly TRBD1 (6 bases). The V gene's germline CDR1 is SEHNR and CDR2 FQNEAQ (reference sequence). The length of the CDR3 is 14 residues. V was pared by 3 bases and J by 4 bases, with 12 bases between.

A few counts support this clone. V usage is TRBV29-1 and J usage is TRBJ1-2; D call uncertain. The germline V and J ends were trimmed by 2 bases and 2 bases, with 6 bases remaining between them. There are 12 residues in the CDR3. The germline gives CDR1 SQVTM, CDR2 ANQGSEA. The CDR3 loop is CSVEHPNYGYTF. CDR3 DNA: TGCAGCGTTGAACATCCCAACTATGGCTACACCTTC.

This clone was observed a few times. The chain couples TRBV7-9 to TRBJ2-7, with D uncertain. Germline CDR1 and CDR2: SEHNR and FQNEAQ (reference sequence). CDR3 size: 14 residues. Deletions cut 3 bases from V and 0 bases from J, with 9 bases between. CDR3 nucleotide sequence: TGTGCCAGCAGCTTGATGGGGATCTCCTACGAGCAGTACTTC. It specifies CASSLMGISYEQYF.

The V call is TRBV4-2, the J call TRBJ2-3, with 12 bases matching TRBD2. Germline V CDR1 and CDR2: LGHNA, YNFKEQ. V trimming: 0 bases; J trimming: 7 bases; junction bases outside the gene matches: 8. The length of the CDR3 is 17 residues. In DNA form, the CDR3 reads TGTGCCAGCAGCCAAGATAGTTCGACTAGCGGGGGCCATACGCAGTATTTT. It codes for CASSQDSSTSGGHTQYF.

This chain links TRBV6-5 with TRBJ2-7; D is possibly TRBD2 (6 bases). Germline values: CDR1 MNHEY, CDR2 SVGAGI. V was shortened by 6 bases and J by 0 bases, with 12 bases between the two germline ends. This CDR3 is 14 amino acids long. CDR3 sequence reads: CASSRGLASYEQYF. As DNA, the CDR3 is TGTGCCAGCAGCCGGGGACTGGCCTCCTACGAGCAGTACTTC.

As for this clone: The same CDR3 also results from other DNA sequences found in this sample. J is TRBJ2-3 and V is TRBV18; D unclear. The V end lost 3 bases, the J end lost 2 bases, and 3 bases lay between the germline ends. This CDR3 contains 12 residues. The V gene's germline CDR1 is KGHSH and CDR2 LQKENI. The CDR3: CASSPTTDTQYF. The CDR3 bases are TGTGCCAGCTCACCCACCACAGATACGCAGTATTTT.